This T cell receptor (beta chain) was observed in a study of T and B cells in COVID-19 patients (TCRdb year 2020). Describing the broader study: In this study, adaptive immunity was profiled in COVID-19 patients who either had active infection or had recovered, using TRB and IGH repertoire sequencing of peripheral blood. A recovered cohort included over 15 patients who provided 20 to 25 samples, and most of these patients had mild to moderate COVID-19 treated on an outpatient basis. Median age was about 34 years in the recovered cohort versus about 63 years in the active-infection cohort. Critical illness requiring mechanical ventilation or ECMO was present in about 60% of the 20 patients in the active-infection cohort. Of the 20 or so patients in the active-infection cohort, 15 to 19 had comorbidities associated with unfavorable COVID-19 outcome. The TCR and BCR sequence repository comprised fewer than 40 patients and 60 to 85 time points, with over 8 million TCR sequences analysed. Because samples were available both during active disease and after recovery, a couple of patients were counted in both the recovered and the active cohorts. An age-matched reference group of 39 healthy donors negative for COVID-19 antibodies served as the comparison for repertoire analyses. As many as 9 follow-up blood samples were taken per patient, and some of the samples covered different disease stages within the same individual.

Genomic DNA extracted from blood, in amounts of roughly 220-550 ng, served as the starting material for amplifying TRB repertoires. Worth noting for this clonotype: The clone's antigen remains unknown. The CDR3 ends on some other residue instead of the conserved phenylalanine or tryptophan, so this is likely a read error.

What the research found in general, with its limitations: Blood samples obtained from mildly ill patients during symptoms, as well as early samples obtained from severe cases, were available only in scarce numbers. Specific T cell subsets (CD4+/Treg/CD8+) and sorted SARS-CoV-2-responsive or tetramer+ T cells had not yet been sequenced, and the corresponding sequencing experiments were ongoing. Prospective validation of the reported TCR clusters was stated to be required before clinical use. TRB repertoires were highly clonal in active COVID-19, whereas diversity and richness at recovery rose above healthy donor levels. A total of about 2,400 TCR clusters were exclusive to the recovered cohort, and about 31 of those clusters were low-pGen clusters. The cohort was considered too small to assess HLA contributions to COVID-19 susceptibility or severity. TRBV/TRBJ gene usage was reported as strongly skewed in patients with COVID-19.

TCRdb shows the sequencer as Illumina MiSeq. TRB rearrangements were amplified by multiplex PCR with BIOMED2 TRB-A/B primer pools. Illumina-compatible adapters and 7-nucleotide sample barcodes were attached to the amplicons in two consecutive PCRs. All library PCRs used Phusion HS II polymerase. The amplicons were purified from gel with the NucleoSpin Gel and PCR Clean-up kit, measured on Qubit, and then pooled at about 3.7 nM. Before Illumina next-generation sequencing, the quality of the amplicon pool was assessed on an Agilent 2100 Bioanalyzer. As for the original processing: Annotation of TRB rearrangements was performed with MiXCR 3.0.8 using the default MiXCR reference library. Non-productive reads and sequences with fewer than 2 reads were removed, and every unique CDR3 nucleotide sequence was treated as one clone. Clonality, diversity, richness and V-J gene usage were computed in R 3.5.1. GLIPH2 was used for TCR clustering by CDR3 similarity, and generation probabilities were calculated by OLGA. Only GLIPH2 clusters with at least four unique TCR clonotypes present in at least three individuals were retained. TCRdb redid the processing of the public reads, applying fastp at Q25 and MiXCR, and retained in-frame beta chains. For every CDR3 protein sequence, its rows merge into one entry that carries the most common genes and DNA. The authors' filters were not applied to this entry. This sample has roughly 6,000 distinct CDR3 sequences in its table, and about a third of those were observed once. The ten largest clonotypes hold 57% of the sample.

Ends trimmed: V by 7 bases, J by 0 bases; bases unmatched to a gene: 9. 15 amino acids form the CDR3, both terminal residues included. The retained sequence is limited to the CDR3, 45 bases, with the frame set at the first base. The germline V gene provides CDR1 SQVTM and CDR2 ANQGSEA. The sequenced sample consisted of blood. This receptor was obtained from a human donor with active COVID-19. Here the chain combines TRBV29-1 and TRBJ2-1; TRBD2 fits 7 bases in the junction. CDR3 region: CSAPQGGSSYNEQFL. In nucleotide form, the sequence is TGCAGCGCCCCCCAGGGCGGGAGCTCCTACAATGAGCAGTTCTTA.